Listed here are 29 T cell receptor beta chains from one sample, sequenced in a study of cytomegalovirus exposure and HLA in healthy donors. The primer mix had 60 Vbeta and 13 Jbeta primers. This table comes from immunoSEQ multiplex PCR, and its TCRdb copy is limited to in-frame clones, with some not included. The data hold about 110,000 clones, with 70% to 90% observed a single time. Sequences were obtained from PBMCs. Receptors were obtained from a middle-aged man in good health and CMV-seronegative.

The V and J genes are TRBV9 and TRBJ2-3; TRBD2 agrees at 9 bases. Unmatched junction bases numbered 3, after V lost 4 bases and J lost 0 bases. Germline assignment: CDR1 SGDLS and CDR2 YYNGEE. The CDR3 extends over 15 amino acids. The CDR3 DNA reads TGTGCCAGCAGCACCCTAGCGGGGAGCACAGATACGCAGTATTTT. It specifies CASSTLAGSTDTQYF.

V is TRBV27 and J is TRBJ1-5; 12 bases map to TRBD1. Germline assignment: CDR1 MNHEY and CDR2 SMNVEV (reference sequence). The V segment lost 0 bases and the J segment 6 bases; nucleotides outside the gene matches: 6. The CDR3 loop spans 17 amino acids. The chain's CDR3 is CASSLSGTGGRGQPQHF. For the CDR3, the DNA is TGTGCCAGCAGTTTATCGGGGACAGGGGGCCGAGGTCAGCCCCAGCATTTT.

The CDR3 bases are TGTGCCAGCAGTTCCCGTGGGACAGGGGACTCACCCCTCCACTTT. Protein: CASSSRGTGDSPLHF. The chain uses TRBV27 and TRBJ1-6; TRBD1 matches at 10 bases. J was trimmed by 10 bases and V by 4 bases; bases with no gene match: 7. Looked up from germline, CDR1 is MNHEY and CDR2 is SMNVEV (reference sequence). The CDR3 has 15 residues.

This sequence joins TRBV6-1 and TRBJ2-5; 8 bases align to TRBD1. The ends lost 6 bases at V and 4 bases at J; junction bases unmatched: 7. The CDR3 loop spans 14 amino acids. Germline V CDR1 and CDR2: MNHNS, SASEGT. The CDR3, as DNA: TGTGCCAGCAGGATACAGGGGGGTGGAGAGACCCAGTACTTC. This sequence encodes CASRIQGGGETQYF.

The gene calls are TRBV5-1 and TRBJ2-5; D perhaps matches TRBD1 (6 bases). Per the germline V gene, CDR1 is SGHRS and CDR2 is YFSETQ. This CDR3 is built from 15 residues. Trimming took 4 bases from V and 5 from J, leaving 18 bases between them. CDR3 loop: CASSTSTGLGETQYF. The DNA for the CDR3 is TGCGCCAGCAGCACCTCGACAGGCTTGGGGGAGACCCAGTACTTC.

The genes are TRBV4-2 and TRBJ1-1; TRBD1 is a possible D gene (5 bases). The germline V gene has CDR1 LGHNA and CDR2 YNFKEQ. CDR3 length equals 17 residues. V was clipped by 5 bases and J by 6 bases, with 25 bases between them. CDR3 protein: CASSDHLLRQGRAEAFF. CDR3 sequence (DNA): TGTGCCAGCAGCGATCACCTTCTACGGCAGGGTAGGGCTGAAGCTTTCTTT.

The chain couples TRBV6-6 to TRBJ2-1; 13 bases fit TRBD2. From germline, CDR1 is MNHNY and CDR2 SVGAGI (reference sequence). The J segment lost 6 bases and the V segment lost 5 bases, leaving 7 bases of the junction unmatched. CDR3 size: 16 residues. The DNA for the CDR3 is TGTGCCAGCAGTCCCCGACTAGCGGGGGGCACCAATGAGCAGTTCTTC. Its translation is CASSPRLAGGTNEQFF.

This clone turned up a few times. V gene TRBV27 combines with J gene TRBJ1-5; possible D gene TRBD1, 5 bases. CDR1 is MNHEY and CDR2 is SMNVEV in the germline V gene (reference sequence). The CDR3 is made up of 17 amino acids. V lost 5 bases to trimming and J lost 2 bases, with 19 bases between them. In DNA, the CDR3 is TGTGCCAGCAGTCCTGGGGCAGTCCGAATCGGCAATCAGCCCCAGCATTTT. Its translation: CASSPGAVRIGNQPQHF.

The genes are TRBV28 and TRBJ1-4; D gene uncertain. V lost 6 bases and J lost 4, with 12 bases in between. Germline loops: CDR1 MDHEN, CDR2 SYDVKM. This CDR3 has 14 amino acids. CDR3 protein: CASRVGGLNEKLFF. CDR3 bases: TGTGCCAGCAGAGTGGGCGGACTTAATGAAAAACTGTTTTTT.

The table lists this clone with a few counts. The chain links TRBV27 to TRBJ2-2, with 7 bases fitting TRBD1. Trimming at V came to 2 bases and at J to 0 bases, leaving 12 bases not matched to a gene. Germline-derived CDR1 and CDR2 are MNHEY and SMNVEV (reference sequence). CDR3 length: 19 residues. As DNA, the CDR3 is TGTGCCAGCAGTTTACCCCGAGCACCGGGACAGACGAACACCGGGGAGCTGTTTTTT. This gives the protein CASSLPRAPGQTNTGELFF.

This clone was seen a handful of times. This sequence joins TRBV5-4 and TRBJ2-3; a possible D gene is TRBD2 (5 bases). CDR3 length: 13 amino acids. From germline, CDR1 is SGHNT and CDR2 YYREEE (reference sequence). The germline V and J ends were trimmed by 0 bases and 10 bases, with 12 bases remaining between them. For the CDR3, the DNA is TGTGCCAGCAGCTTGGTTTCCGCGCGGGCGCAGTATTTT. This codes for CASSLVSARAQYF.

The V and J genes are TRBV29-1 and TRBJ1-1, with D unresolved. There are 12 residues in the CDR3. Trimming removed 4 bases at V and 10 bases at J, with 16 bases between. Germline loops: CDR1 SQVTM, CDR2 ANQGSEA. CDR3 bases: TGCAGCGTTGGGACTCCCATGACGGGAGCTTTCTTT. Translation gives CSVGTPMTGAFF.

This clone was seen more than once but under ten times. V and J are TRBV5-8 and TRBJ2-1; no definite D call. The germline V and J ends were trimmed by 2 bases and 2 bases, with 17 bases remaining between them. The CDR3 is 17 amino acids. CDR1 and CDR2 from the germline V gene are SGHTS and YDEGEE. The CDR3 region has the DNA TGTGCCAGCAGCTTAGATCTCTCAGTGTCTCCCTACAATGAGCAGTTCTTC. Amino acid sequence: CASSLDLSVSPYNEQFF. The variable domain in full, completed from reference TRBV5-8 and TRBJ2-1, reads EAGVTQSPTHLIKTRGQQATLRCSPISGHTSVYWYQQALGLGLQFLLWYDEGEERNRGNFPPRFSGRQFPNYSSELNVNALELEDSALYLCASSLDLSVSPYNEQFFGPGTRLTVL.

CDR3 coding DNA: TGCGCCAGCAGCTCCAAGACAGGACAACGGAACACTGAAGCTTTCTTT. It specifies CASSSKTGQRNTEAFF. The J gene is TRBJ1-1, the V gene TRBV5-1, with D perhaps matching TRBD1 (6 bases). Germline CDR1 and CDR2: SGHRS and YFSETQ. This CDR3 comprises 16 residues. V gave up 3 bases and J gave up 1 base, with 16 bases separating them.

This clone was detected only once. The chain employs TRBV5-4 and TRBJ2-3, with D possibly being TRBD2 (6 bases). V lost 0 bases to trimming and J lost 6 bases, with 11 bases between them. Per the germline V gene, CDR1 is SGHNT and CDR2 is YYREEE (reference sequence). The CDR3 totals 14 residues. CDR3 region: CASSLVGGGDTQYF. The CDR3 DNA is TGTGCCAGCAGCTTGGTGGGAGGAGGGGATACGCAGTATTTT.

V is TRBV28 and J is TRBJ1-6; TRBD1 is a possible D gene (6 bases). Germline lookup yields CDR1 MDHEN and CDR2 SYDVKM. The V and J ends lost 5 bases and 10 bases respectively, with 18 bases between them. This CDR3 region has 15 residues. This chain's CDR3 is CASSLLGGVQSPLHF. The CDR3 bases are TGTGCCAGCAGTCTCCTAGGGGGGGTTCAATCACCCCTCCACTTT.

In DNA form, the CDR3 reads TGCAGCGTAGGGACAGTTAAAAACATTCAGTACTTC. Encoded protein: CSVGTVKNIQYF. The genes are TRBV29-1 and TRBJ2-4, with 7 bases fitting TRBD1. The CDR3 is made up of 12 amino acids. V lost 6 bases, J lost 4 bases, and 3 bases stayed unmatched. CDR1 is SQVTM, CDR2 ANQGSEA, per germline.

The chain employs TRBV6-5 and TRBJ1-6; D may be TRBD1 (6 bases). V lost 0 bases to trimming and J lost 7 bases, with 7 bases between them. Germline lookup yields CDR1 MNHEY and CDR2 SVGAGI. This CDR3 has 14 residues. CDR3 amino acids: CASSYSRGNSPLHF. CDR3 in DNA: TGTGCCAGCAGTTACTCCAGGGGCAATTCACCCCTCCACTTT.

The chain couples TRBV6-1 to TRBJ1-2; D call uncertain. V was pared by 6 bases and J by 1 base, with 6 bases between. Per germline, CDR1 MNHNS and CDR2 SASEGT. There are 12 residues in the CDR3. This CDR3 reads CASSGDNYGYTF. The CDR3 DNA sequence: TGTGCCAGCAGCGGGGATAACTATGGCTACACCTTC.

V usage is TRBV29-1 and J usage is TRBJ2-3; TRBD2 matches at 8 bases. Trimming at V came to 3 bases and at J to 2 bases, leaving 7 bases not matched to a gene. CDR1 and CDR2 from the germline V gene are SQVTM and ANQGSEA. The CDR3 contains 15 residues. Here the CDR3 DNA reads TGCAGCGTTGACGGGGTAGCGGGGTCCACAGATACGCAGTATTTT. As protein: CSVDGVAGSTDTQYF.

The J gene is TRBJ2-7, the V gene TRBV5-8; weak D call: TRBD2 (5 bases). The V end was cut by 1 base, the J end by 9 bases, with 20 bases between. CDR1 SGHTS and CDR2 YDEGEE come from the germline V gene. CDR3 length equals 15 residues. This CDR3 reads CASSLRSHLRAVQYF. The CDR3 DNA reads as TGTGCCAGCAGCTTGAGGTCCCACCTACGAGCGGTGCAGTACTTC.

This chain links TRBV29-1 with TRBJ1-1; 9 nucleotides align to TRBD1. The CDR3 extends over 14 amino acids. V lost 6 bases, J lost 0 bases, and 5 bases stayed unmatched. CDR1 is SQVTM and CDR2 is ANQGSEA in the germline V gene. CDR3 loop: CSVGQGIMNTEAFF. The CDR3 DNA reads TGCAGCGTCGGACAGGGGATCATGAACACTGAAGCTTTCTTT. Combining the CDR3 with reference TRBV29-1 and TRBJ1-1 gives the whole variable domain SAVISQKPSRDICQRGTSLTIQCQVDSQVTMMFWYRQQPGQSLTLIATANQGSEATYESGFVIDKFPISRPNLTFSTLTVSNMSPEDSSIYLCSVGQGIMNTEAFFGQGTRLTVV.

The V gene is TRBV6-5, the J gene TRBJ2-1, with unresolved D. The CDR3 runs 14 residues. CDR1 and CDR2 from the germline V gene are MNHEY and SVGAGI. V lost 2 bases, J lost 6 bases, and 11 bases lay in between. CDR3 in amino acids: CASSYRFSSNEQFF. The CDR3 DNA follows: TGTGCCAGCAGTTACCGTTTTTCCAGCAATGAGCAGTTCTTC.

CDR3 in DNA: TGCGCCAGCAGCTTGGAACCGCGTAACACTGAAGCTTTCTTT. Translated, it gives CASSLEPRNTEAFF. This chain connects TRBV5-1 to TRBJ1-1; D remains ambiguous. Trimming removed 0 bases from V and 2 bases from J, with 8 bases in between. CDR1 SGHRS and CDR2 YFSETQ come from the germline V gene. The CDR3 runs to 14 residues.

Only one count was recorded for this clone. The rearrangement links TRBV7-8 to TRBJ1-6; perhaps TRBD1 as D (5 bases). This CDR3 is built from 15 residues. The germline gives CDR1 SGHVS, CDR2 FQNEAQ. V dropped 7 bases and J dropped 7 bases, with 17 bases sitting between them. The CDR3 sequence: CASTLRRGSNSPLHF. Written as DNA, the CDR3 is TGTGCCAGCACCCTACGAAGGGGAAGCAATTCACCCCTCCACTTT.

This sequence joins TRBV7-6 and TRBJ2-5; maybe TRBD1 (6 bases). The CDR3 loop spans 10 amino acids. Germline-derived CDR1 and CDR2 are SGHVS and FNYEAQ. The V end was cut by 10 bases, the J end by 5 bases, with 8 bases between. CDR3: CATQGETQYF. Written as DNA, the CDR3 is TGTGCCACGCAGGGGGAGACCCAGTACTTC.

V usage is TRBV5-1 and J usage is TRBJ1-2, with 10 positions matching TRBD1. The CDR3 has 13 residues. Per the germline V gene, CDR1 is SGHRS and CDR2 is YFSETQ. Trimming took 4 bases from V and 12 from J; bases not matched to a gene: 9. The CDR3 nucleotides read TGCGCCAGCAGCAACACCGGGACAGGGGCCCACACCTTC. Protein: CASSNTGTGAHTF.

For the CDR3, the DNA is TGCAGTGCTAGCCTTACCTACGAGCAGTACTTC. Translating it yields CSASLTYEQYF. This rearrangement joins TRBV20-1 to TRBJ2-7, with unresolved D. The CDR3 is 11 residues long. The V end lost 3 bases, the J end lost 2 bases, and 5 bases lay between the germline ends. Germline V gene lookup returns CDR1 DFQATT and CDR2 SNEGSKA (reference sequence).

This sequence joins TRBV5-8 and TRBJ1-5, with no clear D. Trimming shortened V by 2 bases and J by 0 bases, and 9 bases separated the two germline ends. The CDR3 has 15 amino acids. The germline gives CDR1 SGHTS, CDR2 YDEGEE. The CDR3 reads CASSFGVVSNQPQHF. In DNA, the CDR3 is TGTGCCAGCAGCTTCGGGGTCGTTAGCAATCAGCCCCAGCATTTT. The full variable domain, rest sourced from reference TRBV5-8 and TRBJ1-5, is EAGVTQSPTHLIKTRGQQATLRCSPISGHTSVYWYQQALGLGLQFLLWYDEGEERNRGNFPPRFSGRQFPNYSSELNVNALELEDSALYLCASSFGVVSNQPQHFGDGTRLSIL.